This TCR beta chain was profiled in a study of cytomegalovirus exposure and HLA in healthy donors. Amplification used 60 Vbeta primers and 13 Jbeta primers. As originally analysed: Roughly 11 million shared chains were among the about 80 million unique TCR beta chains that a later analysis counted. Method: immunoSEQ multiplex PCR; TCRdb's copy keeps in-frame clones and lacks some. V, J and clone size are those of that table, while D and trimming were read from the DNA. The table shows 90,000 to 140,000 clones, with 65% to 80% occurring only once. Per the germline V gene, CDR1 is MRHNA and CDR2 is SNTAGT. The CDR3 runs to 13 residues. Trimming left V 3 bases short and J 6 bases short, with 9 bases between.

The chain combines TRBV6-4 with TRBJ2-1, with D perhaps matching TRBD1 (5 bases). The sample consisted of PBMCs. This TCR was sampled from a male donor in good health and CMV-seronegative. CDR3 sequence reads: CASSEGAVNEQFF. Here the CDR3 DNA reads TGTGCCAGCAGTGAAGGGGCCGTCAATGAGCAGTTCTTC.